The 26 T cell receptor beta chains listed next were all sequenced from one sample in a study of cytomegalovirus exposure and HLA in healthy donors. Primers for the PCR totalled 60 Vbeta and 13 Jbeta. Produced via immunoSEQ multiplex PCR; TCRdb's table is partial and in-frame only. The table includes 150,000 to 200,000 clones, 65% to 80% detected once. The sequenced sample was PBMCs. Receptor source: a woman between 40 and 50 years old in good health and CMV-seronegative.

This chain uses TRBV7-2 with TRBJ2-1, with a weak D call TRBD2 (5 bases). The germline CDR1 and CDR2 sequences are SGHTA and FQGNSA. The CDR3 totals 12 residues. V was pared by 5 bases and J by 14 bases, with 16 bases between. The CDR3 here is CASSPQDGVEFF. The CDR3 DNA is TGTGCCAGCAGCCCCCAGGACGGGGTGGAGTTCTTC.

The chain is built from TRBV29-1 and TRBJ1-1; 9 bases align to TRBD1. V was pared by 7 bases and J by 6 bases, with 15 bases of the junction left unmatched. Germline assignment: CDR1 SQVTM and CDR2 ANQGSEA. The CDR3 is 15 residues long. The CDR3 nucleotides are TGCAGCGCTGACCTGGGACAGGGTATTAGGGCTGAAGCTTTCTTT. It encodes CSADLGQGIRAEAFF.

The chain has TRBV25-1 and TRBJ2-1, with 8 bases aligning to TRBD2. Germline V lookup: CDR1 MGHDK, CDR2 SYGVNS. The V segment lost 2 bases and the J segment 3 bases; nucleotides outside the gene matches: 3. The CDR3 has 15 residues. CDR3 sequence reads: CASSEAGGFYNEQFF. Written as DNA, the CDR3 is TGTGCCAGCAGTGAAGCGGGAGGCTTCTACAATGAGCAGTTCTTC.

CDR3 protein: CASSQEVTDNYGYTF. The DNA of the CDR3 is TGCGCCAGCAGCCAAGAAGTGACAGATAACTATGGCTACACCTTC. This chain uses TRBV4-3 with TRBJ1-2; TRBD1 might be the D (5 bases). Germline CDR1 is LGHNA and CDR2 is YSLEER. The CDR3 length is 15 residues. V lost 0 bases to trimming and J lost 1 base, with 9 bases between them.

DNA of the CDR3: TGCAGCGTTCTTGGACAGGGGGCAGTCTATGGCTACACCTTC. Its protein is CSVLGQGAVYGYTF. The chain uses TRBV29-1 and TRBJ1-2; 11 nucleotides align to TRBD1. Germline CDR1 SQVTM, CDR2 ANQGSEA. V dropped 5 bases and J dropped 4; count of bases not matched to a gene: 6. This CDR3 is built from 14 residues.

The chain combines TRBV19 with TRBJ1-5; the D gene is possibly TRBD1 (5 bases). Germline values: CDR1 LNHDA, CDR2 SQIVND (reference sequence). This CDR3 comprises 13 residues. Between the trimmed V and J ends, which lost 8 bases and 3 bases, there was a span of 11 bases. The CDR3 coding sequence is TGTGCCAGTGGGAGGGGAGACAATCAGCCCCAGCATTTT. Residues: CASGRGDNQPQHF.

This clone came up a few times. The chain joins TRBV2 to TRBJ2-2; a possible D gene is TRBD2 (5 bases). Trimming took 7 bases from V and 4 from J, leaving 13 bases between them. The CDR3 is 14 residues long. Germline V gene lookup returns CDR1 SNHLY and CDR2 FYNNEI. The CDR3 region has the DNA TGTGCCAGCACACGGACTGCCAGCACCGGGGAGCTGTTTTTT. It encodes CASTRTASTGELFF.

The chain couples TRBV29-1 to TRBJ1-5; the D gene is possibly TRBD1 (6 bases). The germline CDR1 and CDR2 sequences are SQVTM and ANQGSEA. This CDR3 is 13 amino acids long. Trimming removed 6 bases at V and 0 bases at J, with 9 bases between. The DNA of the CDR3 is TGCAGCGTCGGGGGGCCTAGCAATCAGCCCCAGCATTTT. It encodes CSVGGPSNQPQHF.

This chain connects TRBV29-1 to TRBJ2-1, with 9 positions matching TRBD2. The CDR3 consists of 17 residues. The germline CDR1 and CDR2 sequences are SQVTM and ANQGSEA. The J segment lost 9 bases and the V segment lost 7 bases, leaving 22 bases of the junction unmatched. Written as DNA, the CDR3 is TGCAGCGGATTTCGCCCCCTGACTAGCGGCGGGGACGGTGAGCAGTTCTTC. This sequence encodes CSGFRPLTSGGDGEQFF.

The chain joins TRBV6-5 to TRBJ2-2; 8 bases fit TRBD1. J lost 5 bases, V lost 6 bases, and 5 bases had no gene match. Germline assignment: CDR1 MNHEY and CDR2 SVGAGI. The CDR3 contains 14 residues. For the CDR3, the DNA is TGTGCCAGCAGAAAGGACAGGGAGACCGGGGAGCTGTTTTTT. Translated: CASRKDRETGELFF.

V usage is TRBV4-1 and J usage is TRBJ1-5, with 7 bases lining up with TRBD1. Germline-derived CDR1 and CDR2 are MGHRA and YSYEKL. The length of the CDR3 is 14 residues. V was clipped by 1 base and J by 6 bases; unmatched bases: 3. CDR3 sequence (DNA): TGCGCCAGCAGCCAAGGACAGGGTGCTCAGCCCCAGCATTTT. It specifies CASSQGQGAQPQHF.

CDR3 sequence: CASRPSGSSYNEQFF. In DNA, the CDR3 is TGTGCCAGCAGGCCTAGCGGGAGTTCCTACAATGAGCAGTTCTTC. This chain links TRBV6-5 with TRBJ2-1, with TRBD2 identical over 10 bases. In germline, CDR1 is MNHEY, CDR2 SVGAGI. Losses at the gene ends were 6 bases for V and 1 base for J; bases not matched to a gene: 3. The CDR3 consists of 15 residues.

About this clone itself: Other DNA sequences in the same sample also yield this CDR3. The rearrangement links TRBV4-3 to TRBJ2-1, with D maybe TRBD2 (6 bases). Germline lookup yields CDR1 LGHNA and CDR2 YSLEER. Trimming shortened V by 1 base and J by 2 bases, and 9 bases separated the two germline ends. The CDR3 is 15 residues long. The CDR3: CASSQALAAYNEQFF. CDR3 nucleotides: TGCGCCAGCAGCCAAGCACTAGCCGCCTACAATGAGCAGTTCTTC.

The genes are TRBV5-6 and TRBJ1-1, with D possibly TRBD1 on 6 matching bases. The CDR3 covers 14 residues. The germline V and J ends were trimmed by 2 bases and 5 bases, with 13 bases remaining between them. Germline loops: CDR1 SGHDT, CDR2 YYEEEE. In DNA, the CDR3 is TGTGCCAGCAGCTTTGAGACAGGACGTACTGAAGCTTTCTTT. Its protein product is CASSFETGRTEAFF.

This chain uses TRBV19 with TRBJ2-5; D may be TRBD1 (6 bases). Trimming pared 5 bases from V and 3 bases from J, leaving 13 bases between. The CDR3 is 14 amino acids. Germline CDR1 reads LNHDA; CDR2 reads SQIVND (reference sequence). The CDR3 spells CASSLTGREETQYF. The CDR3 region has the DNA TGTGCCAGTAGTCTGACAGGCAGGGAAGAGACCCAGTACTTC.

The chain carries TRBV5-6 and TRBJ1-1; 9 bases line up with TRBD1. The V and J ends lost 5 bases and 1 base, in that order; junction bases with no gene match: 9. CDR3 length equals 16 residues. CDR1 and CDR2 (germline): SGHDT, YYEEEE. The CDR3 is CASSYGTGIRNTEAFF. The CDR3 DNA sequence: TGTGCCAGCAGTTATGGGACAGGGATTAGGAACACTGAAGCTTTCTTT. Filled out from reference TRBV5-6 and TRBJ1-1, the complete variable domain reads DAGVTQSPTHLIKTRGQQVTLRCSPKSGHDTVSWYQQALGQGPQFIFQYYEEEERQRGNFPDRFSGHQFPNYSSELNVNALLLGDSALYLCASSYGTGIRNTEAFFGQGTRLTVV.

The chain is built from TRBV7-2 and TRBJ1-3, with no clear D. The closer fit of TRBJ2-2 to the DNA end suggests the J call may be wrong. The CDR3 has 13 residues. Germline CDR1 SGHTA, CDR2 FQGNSA. As DNA, the CDR3 is TGTGCCAGCAGCTTAGTGCCGACCGGGGAGCTGTTTTTT. It specifies CASSLVPTGELFF.

The J gene is TRBJ2-1, the V gene TRBV7-9, with TRBD2 as a possible D gene (6 bases). The V and J ends lost 1 base and 3 bases respectively, with 22 bases between them. Germline V gene sequence: CDR1 SEHNR, CDR2 FQNEAQ (reference sequence). The CDR3 sequence is 19 residues long. The CDR3 loop is CASSLGDINGGRDYNEQFF. The CDR3 DNA reads as TGTGCCAGCAGCTTAGGCGACATTAACGGGGGACGGGACTACAATGAGCAGTTCTTC.

The rearrangement uses TRBV9 and TRBJ2-1; TRBD2 matches at 7 bases. Trimming removed 3 bases from V and 6 bases from J; junction bases left unmatched: 12. Germline V gene sequence: CDR1 SGDLS, CDR2 YYNGEE. The CDR3 covers 16 residues. In DNA, the CDR3 is TGTGCCAGCAGCGCGGTTTGGACTAGTCGGAGCAATGAGCAGTTCTTC. This translates into CASSAVWTSRSNEQFF.

J is TRBJ1-2 and V is TRBV29-1; 7 positions match TRBD1. The CDR3 covers 13 residues. Trimming at V came to 6 bases and at J to 4 bases, leaving 8 bases not matched to a gene. The germline CDR1 and CDR2 sequences are SQVTM and ANQGSEA. CDR3 loop: CSVYDRASYGYTF. The CDR3 bases are TGCAGCGTATACGACAGGGCTAGCTATGGCTACACCTTC.

The chain recombines TRBV11-3 with TRBJ2-2, with 8 bases that match TRBD2. The CDR3 length is 17 residues. J was trimmed by 3 bases and V by 1 base; bases with no gene match: 7. From germline, CDR1 is SGHNT and CDR2 YENEEA. In DNA, the CDR3 is TGTGCCAGCAGCTTAGTTGGCGGGAGGATCCACACCGGGGAGCTGTTTTTT. This codes for CASSLVGGRIHTGELFF.

The chain links TRBV9 to TRBJ1-3; no clear D. This CDR3 is 16 amino acids long. Germline lookup yields CDR1 SGDLS and CDR2 YYNGEE. V lost 2 bases and J 0 bases, leaving 12 bases between the germline ends. The CDR3 nucleotides are TGTGCCAGCAGCGTTCTTCCGGGGAGCTCTGGAAACACCATATATTTT. Its translation: CASSVLPGSSGNTIYF.

V gene TRBV7-9 combines with J gene TRBJ1-4; D is ambiguous. Germline-derived CDR1 and CDR2 are SEHNR and FQNEAQ (reference sequence). V dropped 2 bases and J dropped 0 bases, with 13 bases sitting between them. The CDR3 length is 17 residues. The CDR3 loop is CASSLPQSSATNEKLFF. DNA for the CDR3: TGTGCCAGCAGCTTACCACAGTCGTCAGCAACTAATGAAAAACTGTTTTTT.

The V and J genes are TRBV11-1 and TRBJ1-3; D gene unclear. The CDR3 loop spans 13 amino acids. Per the germline V gene, CDR1 is SGHAT and CDR2 is FQDESV (reference sequence). V was clipped by 4 bases and J by 4 bases, with 8 bases between them. CDR3 in DNA: TGTGCCAGCAGCTACGAAAGCGGAAACACCATATATTTT. Encoded protein: CASSYESGNTIYF.

The chain employs TRBV6-5 and TRBJ1-3; weak D call: TRBD1 (5 bases). Deletions cut 2 bases from V and 12 bases from J, with 17 bases between. CDR3 length: 14 amino acids. Germline lookup yields CDR1 MNHEY and CDR2 SVGAGI. CDR3 coding DNA: TGTGCCAGCAGTTACCGGGACTCCCGAGGGAACATATATTTT. Translation gives CASSYRDSRGNIYF.

This sequence joins TRBV5-1 and TRBJ2-6; 9 nucleotides align to TRBD1. V gave up 5 bases and J gave up 3 bases; unmatched junction bases: 3. Germline CDR1 reads SGHRS; CDR2 reads YFSETQ. The CDR3 is 15 residues long. This CDR3 is CASRGTGNGANVLTF. The DNA of the CDR3 is TGCGCCAGCAGAGGGACAGGGAATGGGGCCAACGTCCTGACTTTC.